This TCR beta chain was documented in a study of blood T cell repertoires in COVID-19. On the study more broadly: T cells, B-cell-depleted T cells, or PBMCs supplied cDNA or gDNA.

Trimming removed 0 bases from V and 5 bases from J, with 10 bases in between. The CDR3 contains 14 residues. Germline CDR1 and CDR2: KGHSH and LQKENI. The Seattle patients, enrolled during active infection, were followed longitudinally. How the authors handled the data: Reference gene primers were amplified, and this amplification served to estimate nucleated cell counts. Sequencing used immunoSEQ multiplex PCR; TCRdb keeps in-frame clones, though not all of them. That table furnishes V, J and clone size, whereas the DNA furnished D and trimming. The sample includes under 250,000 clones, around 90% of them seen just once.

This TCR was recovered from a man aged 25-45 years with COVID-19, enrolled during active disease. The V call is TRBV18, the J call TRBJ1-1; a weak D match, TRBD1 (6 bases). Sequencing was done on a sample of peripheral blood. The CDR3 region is CASSPPQGLTEAFF. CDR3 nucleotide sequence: TGTGCCAGCTCACCACCTCAGGGGTTGACTGAAGCTTTCTTT.